These T cell receptor beta chains were read from a single sample in a study of T cell repertoires in cytomegalovirus infection. Each CDR3 protein gets one entry after TCRdb re-called the reads with MiXCR. The sample lists around 300,000 distinct CDR3 sequences, under 25% occurring once. These receptors' targets are unknown. Sequenced here: cultured PBMCs, sampled from culture after CMV antigen stimulation. The receptors stem from a human donor in good health (CMV status not recorded). Some clones in this sample may be carry-over from other donors' samples. CDR3s include the opening cysteine and the closing phenylalanine or tryptophan. D genes are given only for firm matches. Not every row has a clone size; where given, it reads once, few, many or a size class.

D	V	size	J	CDR3	DNA
-	TRBV20-1	-	TRBJ2-7	CSAREAIEQYF	TGCAGTGCTAGAGAAGCGATCGAGCAGTACTTC
TRBD2	TRBV4-1	few	TRBJ2-1	CASSQDRGSGNHNEQFF	TGCGCCAGCAGCCAAGATCGGGGTAGCGGGAACCACAATGAGCAGTTCTTC
-	TRBV20-1	-	TRBJ1-5	CSARQMDSGSQPQHF	TGCAGTGCTAGACAAATGGACTCAGGGAGCCAGCCCCAGCATTTT
-	TRBV7-2	many	TRBJ2-5	CASSSSGHTQETQYF	TGTGCCAGCAGCTCGTCGGGACATACCCAAGAGACCCAGTACTTC
TRBD2	TRBV7-2	many	TRBJ2-1	CASSPGGPRDEQFF	TGTGCCAGCAGCCCGGGAGGTCCGAGGGATGAGCAGTTCTTC
-	TRBV19	-	TRBJ1-2	CASSPRTVSGYTF	TGTGCCAGTAGTCCAAGGACTGTGAGTGGCTACACCTTC
TRBD2	TRBV2	few	TRBJ2-1	CASSEWTSGSRSYNEQFF	TGTGCCAGCAGTGAATGGACTAGCGGGAGTAGGTCCTACAATGAGCAGTTCTTC
-	TRBV20-1	-	TRBJ2-1	CSARVVSEQFF	TGCAGTGCTAGGGTGGTTTCTGAGCAGTTCTTC
-	TRBV6-5	-	TRBJ1-6	CASSYSSGKGSPLHF	TGTGCCAGCAGTTACTCTTCAGGGAAGGGGTCACCCCTCCACTTT
-	TRBV29-1	-	TRBJ1-1	CSVEGPGAEAFF	TGCAGCGTTGAAGGGCCCGGGGCTGAAGCTTTCTTT
TRBD2	TRBV11-2	few	TRBJ2-4	CASSSGTSGRVAKNIQYF	TGTGCCAGCAGCTCGGGGACTAGCGGAAGAGTAGCCAAAAACATTCAGTACTTC
-	TRBV6-5	many	TRBJ1-3	CASSYLTGGSGNTIYF	TGTGCCAGCAGTTACTTAACAGGTGGCTCTGGAAACACCATATATTTT
TRBD1	TRBV19	-	TRBJ2-1	CASSPGQGRSEQFF	TGTGCCAGTAGTCCGGGACAGGGAAGGAGTGAGCAGTTCTTC